This T cell receptor (beta chain) comes out of a study of blood T cell repertoires in COVID-19. Study details: Sites in the United States, Italy and Spain provided acute and convalescent COVID-19 samples. T cells, B-cell-depleted T cells, or PBMCs supplied cDNA or gDNA.

In the original analysis: Estimation of nucleated cell counts was performed using reference gene primer amplification. Clones were read by immunoSEQ multiplex PCR, and TCRdb kept only the in-frame ones, dropping some. From that table come the V and J calls and clone size; the DNA was used to work out D and trimming. This sample yields 65,000 to 90,000 clones, of which nearly 90% are seen a single time; roughly 9.6% belongs to the top ten. The CDR3 length is 16 residues. The receptor's source is a man older than 75 with acute or convalescent COVID-19. The sequenced sample consisted of peripheral blood. The chain links TRBV21-1 to TRBJ2-7; TRBD1 is taken as the D call from the table, unchecked against the DNA. TRBV21-1 is reported as a pseudogene. DNA of the CDR3: TGTGCCAGCAGCAAAGCGCGAGGACAGGGCTCCCACGAGCAGTACTTC. Translation gives CASSKARGQGSHEQYF.